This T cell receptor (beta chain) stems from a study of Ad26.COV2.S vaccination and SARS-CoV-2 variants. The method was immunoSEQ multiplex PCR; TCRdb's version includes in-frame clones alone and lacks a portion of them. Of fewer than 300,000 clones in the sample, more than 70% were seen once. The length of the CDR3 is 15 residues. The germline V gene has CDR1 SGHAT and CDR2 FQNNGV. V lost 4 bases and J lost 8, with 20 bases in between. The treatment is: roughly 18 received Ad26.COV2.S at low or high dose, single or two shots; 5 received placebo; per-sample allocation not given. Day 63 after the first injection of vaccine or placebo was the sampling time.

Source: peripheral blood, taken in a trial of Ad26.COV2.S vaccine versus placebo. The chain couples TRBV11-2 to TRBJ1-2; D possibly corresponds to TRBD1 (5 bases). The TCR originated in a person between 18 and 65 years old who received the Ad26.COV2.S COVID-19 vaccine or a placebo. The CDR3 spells CASSSGLIRGHGYTF. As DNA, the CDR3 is TGTGCCAGCAGCTCTGGACTCATTAGGGGCCACGGCTACACCTTC.